One sample yielded the 30 T cell receptor beta chains listed below, sequenced in a study of cytomegalovirus exposure and HLA in healthy donors. Researchers ran the PCR with 60 Vbeta and 13 Jbeta primers. Libraries were prepared by immunoSEQ multiplex PCR; TCRdb keeps only in-frame clonotypes and omits some of them. The sample yields approximately 100,000 clones, over 70% seen once. The sequenced sample was PBMCs. The receptors were gathered from a man between 18 and 29 years old in good health and CMV-seropositive.

V is TRBV9 and J is TRBJ2-2; 12 nucleotides align to TRBD2. The germline CDR1 and CDR2 sequences are SGDLS and YYNGEE. The V gene end was trimmed by 4 bases and the J gene end by 7 bases; junction bases not matched to a gene: 11. The CDR3 has 17 amino acids. CDR3 protein: CASSTWTSGAPGGELFF. Written as DNA, the CDR3 is TGTGCCAGCAGCACCTGGACTAGCGGGGCACCCGGCGGGGAGCTGTTTTTT.

J is TRBJ2-1 and V is TRBV14; 9 bases fit TRBD2. The CDR3 consists of 16 residues. Germline assignment: CDR1 SGHDN and CDR2 FVKESK. V shed 4 bases and J 7 bases; nucleotides not matched to a gene: 11. DNA of the CDR3: TGTGCCAGCAGCCCGCTCTCGCGGGGGGGCACAAATGAGCAGTTCTTC. Its protein product is CASSPLSRGGTNEQFF.

This clone showed up just once. V gene TRBV7-9 combines with J gene TRBJ2-3; 10 positions match TRBD2. J was trimmed by 1 base and V by 5 bases; bases with no gene match: 3. The length of the CDR3 is 15 residues. Germline CDR1 reads SEHNR; CDR2 reads FQNEAQ (reference sequence). CDR3 loop: CASSPAGGGTDTQYF. The CDR3 DNA reads as TGTGCCAGCAGCCCAGCGGGGGGGGGCACAGATACGCAGTATTTT. Full variable domain (remainder filled in from reference TRBV7-9 and TRBJ2-3): DTGVSQNPRHKITKRGQNVTFRCDPISEHNRLYWYRQTLGQGPEFLTYFQNEAQLEKSRLLSDRFSAERPKGSFSTLEIQRTEQGDSAMYLCASSPAGGGTDTQYFGPGTRLTVL.

Of note for this clone: Compared with germline, one end of the junction differs, possibly owing to a read error. The V call is TRBV27, the J call TRBJ2-2; 7 nucleotides line up with TRBD1. Germline V gene data show CDR1 as MNHEY and CDR2 as SMNVEV (reference sequence). The CDR3 contains 16 residues. The CDR3 DNA sequence: TGTGCCAGCAGTTTATCGCACAGGGGAAACACCGGGGAGTTGTTTTTT. Its protein is CASSLSHRGNTGELFF.

The CDR3 DNA follows: TGTGCCAGCAGTGAAATTCAAGGGGCTGGAAACACCATATATTTT. Protein sequence: CASSEIQGAGNTIYF. This sequence joins TRBV6-1 and TRBJ1-3; weak D call: TRBD1 (5 bases). The CDR3 covers 15 residues. The V end lost 2 bases, the J end lost 2 bases, and 10 bases lay between the germline ends. Germline values: CDR1 MNHNS, CDR2 SASEGT.

Here the CDR3 reads CASSPSGSSYEQYF. The CDR3 nucleotides are TGTGCCAGCAGCCCCAGCGGTAGCTCCTACGAGCAGTACTTC. J is TRBJ2-7 and V is TRBV9; D is perhaps TRBD2 (5 bases). This CDR3 contains 14 residues. Trimming shortened V by 4 bases and J by 0 bases, and 11 bases separated the two germline ends. Germline V gives CDR1 SGDLS, CDR2 YYNGEE.

This clone was recorded a few times. This chain links TRBV27 with TRBJ1-1; D not certain. Deletions cut 3 bases from V and 5 bases from J, with 19 bases between. The CDR3 spans 16 residues. Germline V gene sequence: CDR1 MNHEY, CDR2 SMNVEV (reference sequence). CDR3 amino acids: CASSFQVPGGRTEAFF. The CDR3 region has the DNA TGTGCCAGCAGTTTTCAGGTACCTGGAGGACGGACTGAAGCTTTCTTT.

In nucleotides, the CDR3 is TGTGCCAGCAGCCCCCGAGCGGGTAAAAATGTCTATGGCTACACCTTC. Translating gives CASSPRAGKNVYGYTF. V is TRBV5-8 and J is TRBJ1-2; no reliable D call. Trimming pared 4 bases from V and 4 bases from J, leaving 20 bases between. This CDR3 spans 16 amino acids. CDR1 and CDR2 from the germline V gene are SGHTS and YDEGEE.

V is TRBV27 and J is TRBJ1-4, with 8 positions matching TRBD1. The germline V gene encodes CDR1 MNHEY and CDR2 SMNVEV (reference sequence). J lost 8 bases, V lost 6 bases, and 8 bases had no gene match. The CDR3 has 14 amino acids. The CDR3 nucleotides read TGTGCCAGCAGCTCCGACAGGGGAGGCGAAAAACTGTTTTTT. Translated: CASSSDRGGEKLFF.

V usage is TRBV11-2 and J usage is TRBJ1-2; D might be TRBD1 (5 bases). This CDR3 spans 14 amino acids. The ends were cut back, 3 bases at V and 4 bases at J, with 12 bases in the middle. Germline lookup yields CDR1 SGHAT and CDR2 FQNNGV. The CDR3 coding sequence is TGTGCCAGCAGCTTGGGTCCAGGGCTCTATGGCTACACCTTC. Translating it yields CASSLGPGLYGYTF.

This chain uses TRBV7-8 with TRBJ2-1, with 10 positions matching TRBD2. The V and J ends lost 1 base and 6 bases, in that order; junction bases with no gene match: 3. The germline gives CDR1 SGHVS, CDR2 FQNEAQ. There are 15 residues in the CDR3. The chain's CDR3 is CASSLVSSGGNEQFF. CDR3 sequence (DNA): TGTGCCAGCAGCTTAGTATCTAGCGGGGGCAATGAGCAGTTCTTC.

The genes are TRBV2 and TRBJ1-2; maybe TRBD1 (6 bases). CDR1 and CDR2 (germline): SNHLY, FYNNEI. CDR3 length: 16 residues. V lost 2 bases to trimming and J lost 2 bases, with 15 bases between them. CDR3 loop: CASSERRGGSNYGYTF. The CDR3 coding sequence is TGTGCCAGCAGTGAAAGGAGGGGGGGGTCCAACTATGGCTACACCTTC.

V gene TRBV11-3 combines with J gene TRBJ2-1; 7 positions match TRBD1. This CDR3 has 12 amino acids. Per the germline V gene, CDR1 is SGHNT and CDR2 is YENEEA. With V trimmed by 4 bases and J by 8 bases, 2 bases remained unmatched. CDR3 in DNA: TGTGCCAGCAGCTCAACAGGGGATGAGCAGTTCTTC. Translating gives CASSSTGDEQFF.

The chain has TRBV11-1 and TRBJ1-6; D uncertain. CDR1 SGHAT and CDR2 FQDESV come from the germline V gene (reference sequence). V was shortened by 2 bases and J by 6 bases, with 5 bases between the two germline ends. This CDR3 is 13 amino acids long. CDR3 protein: CASSLSLNSPLHF. CDR3 nucleotides: TGTGCCAGCAGCTTATCCCTTAATTCACCCCTCCACTTT.

The chain employs TRBV15 and TRBJ2-3; TRBD2 aligns across 8 bases. CDR3 length: 16 amino acids. V shed 6 bases and J 5 bases; nucleotides not matched to a gene: 13. Germline CDR1 LNHNV, CDR2 YYDKDF (reference sequence). The CDR3 DNA follows: TGTGCCACCAGGCCCTCTGGCGGGGGGATGTTAGATACGCAGTATTTT. Its translation is CATRPSGGGMLDTQYF.

This chain joins TRBV5-6 and TRBJ1-1; the D gene is possibly TRBD1 (6 bases). Germline loops: CDR1 SGHDT, CDR2 YYEEEE. V was pared by 5 bases and J by 1 base, with 12 bases between. CDR3 size: 14 residues. The CDR3 coding sequence is TGTGCCAGCAGGGGAGCAGGGGCGAACACTGAAGCTTTCTTT. It yields the protein CASRGAGANTEAFF. The full variable domain, its missing parts supplied by reference TRBV5-6 and TRBJ1-1, is DAGVTQSPTHLIKTRGQQVTLRCSPKSGHDTVSWYQQALGQGPQFIFQYYEEEERQRGNFPDRFSGHQFPNYSSELNVNALLLGDSALYLCASRGAGANTEAFFGQGTRLTVV.

The rearrangement joins TRBV7-9 to TRBJ1-5, with TRBD1 identical over 7 bases. After removal of 5 bases from V and 2 bases from J, the junction contained 18 bases not matched to a gene. This CDR3 has 19 residues. CDR1 and CDR2 from the germline V gene are SEHNR and FQNEAQ (reference sequence). For the CDR3, the DNA is TGTGCCAGCAGCCCTAGCCCCGGGACAGTAGCCGGGGGCAATCAGCCCCAGCATTTT. It yields the protein CASSPSPGTVAGGNQPQHF.

This chain connects TRBV6-1 to TRBJ1-1, with D unresolved. Germline V CDR1 and CDR2: MNHNS, SASEGT. CDR3 length: 13 amino acids. Trimming removed 9 bases at V and 1 base at J, with 12 bases between. This CDR3 is CASLEAKNTEAFF. CDR3 nucleotide sequence: TGTGCCAGTCTAGAGGCAAAGAACACTGAAGCTTTCTTT.

The rearrangement joins TRBV10-2 to TRBJ2-7; D gene uncertain. CDR1 WSHSY and CDR2 SAAADI come from the germline V gene. The CDR3 consists of 10 residues. The germline V and J ends were trimmed by 6 bases and 3 bases, with 3 bases remaining between them. As DNA, the CDR3 is TGCGCCAGCAGGAGCTACGAGCAGTACTTC. It codes for CASRSYEQYF.

The chain uses TRBV5-4 and TRBJ1-5, with TRBD1 identical over 7 bases. V shed 0 bases, J shed 6 bases, and the junction held 3 bases outside the gene matches. The germline V gene encodes CDR1 SGHNT and CDR2 YYREEE (reference sequence). The length of the CDR3 is 14 residues. CDR3 in amino acids: CASSLAGGGQPQHF. CDR3 nucleotide sequence: TGTGCCAGCAGCTTGGCAGGGGGTGGTCAGCCCCAGCATTTT.

The V gene is TRBV11-2, the J gene TRBJ2-2; the D gene is possibly TRBD2 (5 bases). This CDR3 is built from 13 residues. Trimming pared 5 bases from V and 6 bases from J, leaving 10 bases between. Germline V gene sequence: CDR1 SGHAT, CDR2 FQNNGV. The CDR3 spells CASSPVGAGELFF. CDR3 nucleotides: TGTGCCAGCAGCCCGGTCGGGGCCGGGGAGCTGTTTTTT.

The J gene is TRBJ1-1, the V gene TRBV5-1, with D perhaps TRBD1 (6 bases). The CDR3 runs 15 residues. Germline loops: CDR1 SGHRS, CDR2 YFSETQ. Trimming took 4 bases from V and 0 from J, leaving 13 bases between them. The CDR3 nucleotides are TGCGCCAGCAGCCGCACCACAGGGCTGAACACTGAAGCTTTCTTT. Translation: CASSRTTGLNTEAFF.

The genes are TRBV2 and TRBJ2-1; possibly TRBD2 for D (5 bases). The CDR3 has 15 residues. Trimming removed 2 bases at V and 4 bases at J, with 12 bases between. Germline CDR1 and CDR2: SNHLY and FYNNEI. CDR3 residues: CASSERQDSYNEQFF. CDR3 nucleotide sequence: TGTGCCAGCAGTGAAAGGCAGGACTCATACAATGAGCAGTTCTTC.

This clone occurred a few times. The chain carries TRBV6-5 and TRBJ1-1; D possibly corresponds to TRBD1 (6 bases). The CDR3 runs to 13 residues. Germline assignment: CDR1 MNHEY and CDR2 SVGAGI. The ends were cut back, 7 bases at V and 4 bases at J, with 13 bases in the middle. The CDR3 region has the DNA TGTGCCAGCACGGGGGCGGGGGCCACTGAAGCTTTCTTT. This codes for CASTGAGATEAFF.

CDR3 protein: CASSAGGGAFNEQFF. The CDR3 bases are TGTGCCAGCAGCGCCGGCGGGGGGGCCTTCAATGAGCAGTTCTTC. The gene calls are TRBV7-6 and TRBJ2-1; 9 bases fit TRBD2. CDR1 is SGHVS, CDR2 FNYEAQ, per germline. Trimming cost V 5 bases and J 6 bases; bases outside gene matches: 8. The CDR3 is made up of 15 amino acids.

The chain links TRBV7-8 to TRBJ2-7; D is perhaps TRBD1 (5 bases). Germline lookup yields CDR1 SGHVS and CDR2 FQNEAQ. Trimming left V 2 bases short and J 4 bases short, with 9 bases between. This CDR3 is 13 amino acids long. CDR3 region: CASSLRGTYEQYF. The CDR3 DNA follows: TGTGCCAGCAGCTTAAGGGGCACTTACGAGCAGTACTTC.

The table lists this clone with a few counts. This chain connects TRBV28 to TRBJ1-6; D not resolved. The V and J ends lost 4 bases and 6 bases respectively, with 7 bases between them. This CDR3 contains 13 residues. Germline loops: CDR1 MDHEN, CDR2 SYDVKM. CDR3: CASSWQSNSPLHF. CDR3 coding DNA: TGTGCCAGCAGTTGGCAAAGTAATTCACCCCTCCACTTT.

Of note for this clone: One end of the junction is discordant with germline, which a read error may explain. The sample contains more than one DNA sequence encoding this CDR3. This sequence joins TRBV6-5 and TRBJ1-1; D perhaps matches TRBD1 (6 bases). This CDR3 contains 14 residues. Germline CDR1 reads MNHEY; CDR2 reads SVGAGI. CDR3 coding DNA: TGTGCCAGCAGTCGGGACACCTTGAACACTGAGGCTTTCTTT. It translates to CASSRDTLNTEAFF.

V gene TRBV5-1 combines with J gene TRBJ2-3; maybe TRBD2 (5 bases). V was pared by 0 bases and J by 3 bases, with 8 bases between. The CDR3 contains 14 residues. Germline V gives CDR1 SGHRS, CDR2 YFSETQ. The CDR3 nucleotides are TGCGCCAGCAGCTTGGGGACTGTTACAGATACGCAGTATTTT. Protein sequence: CASSLGTVTDTQYF.

This clone has only a few counts. At one boundary the junction diverges from the germline segment, which might be a read error. The DNA for the CDR3 is TGTGCCACTAGTATTGGGGGGTATAGCAATCAGCCCCAGCATTTT. It is translated as CATSIGGYSNQPQHF. The rearrangement uses TRBV19 and TRBJ1-5; weak D call: TRBD1 (5 bases). The CDR3 is made up of 15 amino acids. Germline lookup yields CDR1 LNHDA and CDR2 SQIVND (reference sequence).